This entry features one T cell receptor beta chain sequence. This CDR3 spans 15 amino acids. The germline V gene has CDR1 MNHEY and CDR2 SVGAGI. V was cut by 7 bases and J by 2 bases, with 15 bases left in between. PCR amplification relied on 60 Vbeta primers (plus 13 Jbeta primers). Clones were sequenced by immunoSEQ multiplex PCR, and TCRdb holds only the in-frame ones, with some missing. The repertoire holds some 150,000 clones, about 75% seen once, with 1.1% to 1.5% in the top ten. This specimen comes from a study of cytomegalovirus exposure and HLA in healthy donors. Input material: PBMCs. The sequence came from a woman between 40 and 55 years old in good health and CMV-seronegative. The chain employs TRBV6-5 and TRBJ2-1; the D gene is possibly TRBD2 (6 bases). The CDR3 region is CASNNRDLTYNEQFF. The CDR3 bases are TGTGCCAGCAACAACCGGGACTTAACCTACAATGAGCAGTTCTTC.